This T cell receptor beta chain was identified in a study of cytomegalovirus exposure and HLA in healthy donors. Overall study context: A previous analysis identified 95 million to 120 million unique TCR beta sequences derived from approximately 190 million T cells.

The germline V and J ends were trimmed by 5 bases and 1 base, with 8 bases remaining between them. The CDR3 sequence is 13 residues long. Germline CDR1 MNHEY, CDR2 SMNVEV (reference sequence). With 60 Vbeta and 13 Jbeta primers, the PCR was carried out. Profiled with immunoSEQ multiplex PCR; TCRdb holds only in-frame clones, not every one. This table holds some 96,000 clones, around 80% found once. About this clone itself: The target antigen is unknown.

Study-wide results and caveats: In a later analysis, a missense DCLRE1C variant was linked to TCR beta V- and J-gene trimming.

The chain is built from TRBV27 and TRBJ1-1, with D perhaps TRBD1 (6 bases). Sequencing was performed on PBMCs. The source of this sequence is a woman aged 55-69 years in good health and CMV-seronegative. The chain's CDR3 is CASSLQGNTEAFF. CDR3 DNA: TGTGCCAGCAGTCTACAGGGGAACACTGAAGCTTTCTTT.